This T cell receptor (beta chain) was recorded in a study of T cells in Graves' hyperthyroidism and ophthalmopathy (dated by TCRdb to the late 2010s). A note on the overall study: Peripheral blood samples were taken at initial diagnosis, before any treatment was given. To identify distinguishing TCR V-J signatures, a discovery cohort of around 100 patients was used, comprising 43 with Graves' ophthalmopathy and 57 with stable Graves' hyperthyroidism. An independent validation cohort of about 19 hyperthyroidism patients and 17 patients who later progressed to ophthalmopathy tested prospective prediction of ophthalmopathy. For training and testing, the roughly 93 patients in the discovery cohort were randomly divided in a 7:3 ratio. Thyroid tissue and blood T-cell repertoires from several Graves' hyperthyroidism patients were also compared in the study. Once sampling was done, hyperthyroidism patients were given methimazole at a starting dose of 30 mg daily, whereas ophthalmopathy patients were given high-dose intravenous methylprednisolone. TCR Vbeta CDR3 sequencing of 135 peripheral blood samples (under 45 ophthalmopathy, 75 to 80 hyperthyroidism and roughly 17 progressor patients) is reported in the paper.

Hyperthyroidism patients were aged 18 to 65 years and newly diagnosed, with disease duration of less than 2 months. Exclusion was applied to patients with uncontrolled infections, other autoimmune diseases, pregnancy or lactation. Diagnoses were established on the basis of clinical symptoms, serum thyroxine and TRAb, thyroid ultrasound, and orbital computed tomography. For progressor patients, blood was drawn at the first diagnosis of hyperthyroidism, before any ophthalmopathy symptoms had appeared. PBMCs were separated from roughly 10 ml of fresh peripheral blood using Ficoll-Paque density gradient centrifugation. Patients classed as progressors first received a Graves' hyperthyroidism diagnosis and then went on to develop ophthalmopathy during follow-up. Total RNA was extracted using Trizol reagent, and RNA quality was assessed on an Agilent 2100 Bioanalyzer. The CDR3 measures 14 amino acids from cysteine to phenylalanine. Just CDR3 DNA is preserved here, 42 bases in frame from base 1. Trimming at the junction amounts to 4 bases on V and 0 bases on J, and the germline ends lie 4 bases apart. Sequences SNHLY (CDR1) and FYNNEI (CDR2) are obtained from the germline V gene.

The sample holds many counts of this clonotype. No cognate antigen has been identified for it. Base quality data are lacking; no much larger clone is found one base away. General findings and caveats noted by the study authors: In validation, the model predicted progression to ophthalmopathy a median of roughly 6.2 months before onset, with 70% to 71% sensitivity and roughly 79% specificity. In cross-validation, a model built on a 13 V-J signature told ophthalmopathy apart from stable hyperthyroidism with just under 90% sensitivity and 81% to 82% specificity, and in testing the same model reached 80%/75%. Sample size was not statistically predetermined, and investigators were not blinded to group allocation. Blood samples also contained most of the expanded thyroid clonotypes (frequency above 0.001), which suggests that blood repertoires may reflect thyroid immune responses.

TCR beta CDR3 regions were amplified from RNA transcripts. A first-round RT-PCR of the TCR CDR3 used the HTBI primer set with the Qiagen OneStep RT-PCR kit. The libraries were constructed in a second round of multiplex PCR and then size-selected and purified. Sequencing of the libraries was done on an Illumina HiSeq2000 using paired-end 100 bp reads. Turning to the authors' computational methods: SOAPnuke was used to process the raw data, with reads discarded if the reads contained adapters or uncalled bases, had a mean Phred below 15, or lacked an exact constant-primer or identifier match. High-quality paired reads were merged with COPE v1.2.5, and unique nucleotide sequences were defined as clonotypes. Clonotypes were aligned to IMGT TRBV, TRBD and TRBJ reference segments using MiTCR v1.1. Only V-J combinations with frequency above 0.0001, covering about 99% of repertoires, were analysed. The TCS score was defined as the ratio of F50 (clonal expansion) to E x V (chaos), calculated using BLOSUM62-based TCRdist between CDR3 peptides within each V-J. Welch's t-statistics and random forest reduced just over 500 V-J features to roughly 13, which were used in a naive Bayes classifier (R e1071). TCRdb cleaned the public reads at Q25 with fastp, built clones with MiXCR and kept in-frame beta chains. Every CDR3 protein is listed once, alongside the most common genes and DNA of its rows. These V and J calls are TCRdb output, not the study's own analysis. Within this sample are 160,000 or so distinct CDR3 sequences, with less than 10% of them counted one time only. The ten largest make up approximately 20% of the sample.

The receptor comes from a woman younger than 35 with Graves' hyperthyroidism that later progressed to Graves' ophthalmopathy. Sequenced: blood. The chain links TRBV2 with TRBJ1-6; no D gene is confidently identified. The nucleotide sequence is TGTGCCAGCAGTGGGGGCTCCTATAATTCACCCCTCCACTTT. Its product reads: CASSGGSYNSPLHF.